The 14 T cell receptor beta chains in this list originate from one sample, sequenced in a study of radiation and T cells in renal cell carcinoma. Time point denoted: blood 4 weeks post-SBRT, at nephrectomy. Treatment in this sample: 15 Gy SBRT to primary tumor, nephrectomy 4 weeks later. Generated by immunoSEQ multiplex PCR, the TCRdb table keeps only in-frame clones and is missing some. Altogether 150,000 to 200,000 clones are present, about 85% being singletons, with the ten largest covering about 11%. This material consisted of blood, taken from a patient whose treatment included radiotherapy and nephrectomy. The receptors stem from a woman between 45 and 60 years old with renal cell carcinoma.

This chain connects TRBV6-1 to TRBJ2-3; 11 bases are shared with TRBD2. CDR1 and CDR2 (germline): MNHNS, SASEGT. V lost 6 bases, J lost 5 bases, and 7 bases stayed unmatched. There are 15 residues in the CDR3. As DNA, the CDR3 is TGTGCCAGCAGGGTAGTAGCGGGGGGGCAAGATACGCAGTATTTT. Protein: CASRVVAGGQDTQYF.

CDR3 sequence: CASSIPQMGGQSTEAFF. The CDR3 bases are TGTGCCAGTAGTATACCCCAAATGGGCGGACAGTCCACTGAAGCTTTCTTT. The V call is TRBV19, the J call TRBJ1-1; weak D call: TRBD1 (6 bases). V lost 2 bases to trimming and J lost 4 bases, with 20 bases between them. The CDR3 consists of 17 residues. Germline V lookup: CDR1 LNHDA, CDR2 SQIVND (reference sequence).

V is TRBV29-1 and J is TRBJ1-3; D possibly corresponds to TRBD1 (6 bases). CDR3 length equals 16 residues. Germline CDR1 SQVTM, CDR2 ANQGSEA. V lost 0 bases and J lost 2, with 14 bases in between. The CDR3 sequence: CSVEDSGEKTGNTIYF. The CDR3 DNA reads TGCAGCGTTGAAGATTCAGGGGAGAAAACTGGAAACACCATATATTTT. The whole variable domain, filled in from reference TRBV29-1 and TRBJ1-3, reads SAVISQKPSRDICQRGTSLTIQCQVDSQVTMMFWYRQQPGQSLTLIATANQGSEATYESGFVIDKFPISRPNLTFSTLTVSNMSPEDSSIYLCSVEDSGEKTGNTIYFGEGSWLTVV.

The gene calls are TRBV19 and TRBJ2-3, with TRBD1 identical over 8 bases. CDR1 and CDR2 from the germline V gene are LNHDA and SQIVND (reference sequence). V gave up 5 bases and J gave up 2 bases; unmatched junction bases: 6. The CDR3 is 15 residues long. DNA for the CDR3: TGTGCCAGTAGTTCAAGGACAGGGACCACAGATACGCAGTATTTT. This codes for CASSSRTGTTDTQYF.

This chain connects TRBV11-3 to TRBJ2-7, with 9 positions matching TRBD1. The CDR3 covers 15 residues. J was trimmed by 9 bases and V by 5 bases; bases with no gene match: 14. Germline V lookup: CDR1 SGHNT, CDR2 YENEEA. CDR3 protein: CASSPTGTGSQWQYF. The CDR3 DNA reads TGTGCCAGCAGCCCAACCGGGACAGGGTCCCAATGGCAGTACTTC.

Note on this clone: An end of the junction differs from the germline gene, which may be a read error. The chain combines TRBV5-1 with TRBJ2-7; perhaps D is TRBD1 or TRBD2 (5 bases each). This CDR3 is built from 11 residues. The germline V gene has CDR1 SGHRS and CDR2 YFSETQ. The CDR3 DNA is TGCGCCAGCAGCTTAGGGGAGCTTAAGGACTTC. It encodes CASSLGELKDF. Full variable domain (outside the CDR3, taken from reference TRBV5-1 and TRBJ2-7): KAGVTQTPRYLIKTRGQQVTLSCSPISGHRSVSWYQQTPGQGLQFLFEYFSETQRNKGNFPGRFSGRQFSNSRSEMNVSTLELGDSALYLCASSLGELKDFGPGTRLTVT.

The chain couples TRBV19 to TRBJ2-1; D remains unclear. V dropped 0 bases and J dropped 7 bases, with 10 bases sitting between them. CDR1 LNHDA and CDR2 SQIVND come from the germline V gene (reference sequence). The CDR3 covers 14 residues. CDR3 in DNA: TGTGCCAGTAGTATAGATCTATCGAGGAATGAGCAGTTCTTC. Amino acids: CASSIDLSRNEQFF. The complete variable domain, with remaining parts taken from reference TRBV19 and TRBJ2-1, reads DGGITQSPKYLFRKEGQNVTLSCEQNLNHDAMYWYRQDPGQGLRLIYYSQIVNDFQKGDIAEGYSVSREKKESFPLTVTSAQKNPTAFYLCASSIDLSRNEQFFGPGTRLTVL.

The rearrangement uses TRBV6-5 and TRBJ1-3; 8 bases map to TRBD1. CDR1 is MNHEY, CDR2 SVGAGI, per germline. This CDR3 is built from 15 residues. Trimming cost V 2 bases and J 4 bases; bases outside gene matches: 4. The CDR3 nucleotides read TGTGCCAGCAGTTACCGAGGGACAGGAGGAAACACCATATATTTT. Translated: CASSYRGTGGNTIYF.

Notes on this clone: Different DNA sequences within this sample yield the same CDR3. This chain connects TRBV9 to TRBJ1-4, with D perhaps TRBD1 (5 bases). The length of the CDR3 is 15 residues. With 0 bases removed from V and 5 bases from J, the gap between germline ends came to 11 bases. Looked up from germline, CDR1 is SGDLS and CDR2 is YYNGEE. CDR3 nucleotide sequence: TGTGCCAGCAGCGTAGCGGGGCAGGCAAATGAAAAACTGTTTTTT. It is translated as CASSVAGQANEKLFF. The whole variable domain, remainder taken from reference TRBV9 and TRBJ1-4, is DSGVTQTPKHLITATGQRVTLRCSPRSGDLSVYWYQQSLDQGLQFLIQYYNGEERAKGNILERFSAQQFPDLHSELNLSSLELGDSALYFCASSVAGQANEKLFFGSGTQLSVL.

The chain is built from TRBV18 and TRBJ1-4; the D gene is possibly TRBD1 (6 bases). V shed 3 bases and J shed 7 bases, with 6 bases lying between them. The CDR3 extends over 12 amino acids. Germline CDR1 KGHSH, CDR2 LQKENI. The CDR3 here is CASSPRGEKLFF. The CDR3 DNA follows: TGTGCCAGCTCACCCAGGGGTGAAAAACTGTTTTTT.

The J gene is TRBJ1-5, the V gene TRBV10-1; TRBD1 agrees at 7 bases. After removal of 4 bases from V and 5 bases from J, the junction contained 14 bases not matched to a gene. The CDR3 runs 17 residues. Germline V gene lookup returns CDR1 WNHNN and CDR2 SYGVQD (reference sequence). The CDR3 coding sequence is TGCGCCAGCAGTGGAAGGAAGGGGGCGGATATATATCAGCCCCAGCATTTT. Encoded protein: CASSGRKGADIYQPQHF.

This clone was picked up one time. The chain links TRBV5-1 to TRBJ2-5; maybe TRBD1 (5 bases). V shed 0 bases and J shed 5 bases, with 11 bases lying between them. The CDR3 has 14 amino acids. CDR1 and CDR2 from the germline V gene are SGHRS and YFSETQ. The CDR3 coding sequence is TGCGCCAGCAGCTTGGATGGGGCAGGGGAGACCCAGTACTTC. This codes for CASSLDGAGETQYF.

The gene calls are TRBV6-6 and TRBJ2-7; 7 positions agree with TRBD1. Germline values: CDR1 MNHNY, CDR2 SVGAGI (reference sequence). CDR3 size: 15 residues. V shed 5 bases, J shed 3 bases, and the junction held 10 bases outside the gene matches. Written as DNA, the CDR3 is TGTGCCAGCAGTAACTACCGGGGACAGAGCTACGAGCAGTACTTC. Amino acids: CASSNYRGQSYEQYF.

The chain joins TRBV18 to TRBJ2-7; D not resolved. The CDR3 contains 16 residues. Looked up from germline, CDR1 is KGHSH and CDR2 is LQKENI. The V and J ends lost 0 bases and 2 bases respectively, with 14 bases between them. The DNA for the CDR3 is TGTGCCAGCTCACCACCGTGGCCTGGCAGGACCTACGAGCAGTACTTC. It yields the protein CASSPPWPGRTYEQYF.